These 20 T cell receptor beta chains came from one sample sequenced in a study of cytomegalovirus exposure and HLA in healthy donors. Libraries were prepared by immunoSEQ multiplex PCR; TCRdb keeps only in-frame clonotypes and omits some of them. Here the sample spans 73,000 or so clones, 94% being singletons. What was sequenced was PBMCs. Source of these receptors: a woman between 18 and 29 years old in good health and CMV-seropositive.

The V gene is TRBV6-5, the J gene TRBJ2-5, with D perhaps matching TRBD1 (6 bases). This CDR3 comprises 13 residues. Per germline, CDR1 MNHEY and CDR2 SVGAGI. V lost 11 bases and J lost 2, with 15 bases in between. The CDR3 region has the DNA TGTGCCCGCTGGACAGACAAGCAAGAGACCCAGTACTTC. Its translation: CARWTDKQETQYF.

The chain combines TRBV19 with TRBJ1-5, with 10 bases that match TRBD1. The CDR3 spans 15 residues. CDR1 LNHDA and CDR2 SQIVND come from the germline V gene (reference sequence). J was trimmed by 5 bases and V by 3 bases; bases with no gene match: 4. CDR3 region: CASSMTGGVYQPQHF. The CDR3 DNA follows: TGTGCCAGTAGTATGACAGGGGGCGTGTATCAGCCCCAGCATTTT.

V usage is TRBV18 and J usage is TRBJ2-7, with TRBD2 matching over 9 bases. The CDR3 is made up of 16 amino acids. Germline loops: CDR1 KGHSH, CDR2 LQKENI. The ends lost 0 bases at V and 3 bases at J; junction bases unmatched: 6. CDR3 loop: CASSPPERGAVYEQYF. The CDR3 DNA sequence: TGTGCCAGCTCACCACCGGAGCGGGGGGCCGTCTACGAGCAGTACTTC.

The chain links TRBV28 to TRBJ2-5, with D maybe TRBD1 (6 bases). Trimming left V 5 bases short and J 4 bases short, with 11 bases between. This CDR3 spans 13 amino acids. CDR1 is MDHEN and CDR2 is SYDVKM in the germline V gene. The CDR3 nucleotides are TGTGCCAGCAGTGACTACAGGGCAGAGACCCAGTACTTC. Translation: CASSDYRAETQYF. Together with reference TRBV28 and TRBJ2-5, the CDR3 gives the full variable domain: DVKVTQSSRYLVKRTGEKVFLECVQDMDHENMFWYRQDPGLGLRLIYFSYDVKMKEKGDIPEGYSVSREKKERFSLILESASTNQTSMYLCASSDYRAETQYFGPGTRLLVL.

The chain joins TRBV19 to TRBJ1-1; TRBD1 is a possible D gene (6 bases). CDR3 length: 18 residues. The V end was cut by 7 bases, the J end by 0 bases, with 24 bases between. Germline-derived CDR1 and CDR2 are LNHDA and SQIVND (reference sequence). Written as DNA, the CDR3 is TGTGCCAGTAATCGGGGGGCAGCCGCAGATGTAATGAACACTGAAGCTTTCTTT. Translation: CASNRGAAADVMNTEAFF.

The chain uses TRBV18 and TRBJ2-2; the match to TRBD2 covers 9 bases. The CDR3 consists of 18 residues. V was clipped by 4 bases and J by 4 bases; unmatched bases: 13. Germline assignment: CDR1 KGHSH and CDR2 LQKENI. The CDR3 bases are TGTGCCAGCTCACGACGCCCTAGCGGGAACCCAGGCACCGGGGAGCTGTTTTTT. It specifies CASSRRPSGNPGTGELFF.

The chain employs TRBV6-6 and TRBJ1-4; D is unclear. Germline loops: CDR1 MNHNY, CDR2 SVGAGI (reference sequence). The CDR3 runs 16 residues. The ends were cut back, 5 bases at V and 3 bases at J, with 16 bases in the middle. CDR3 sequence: CASSARVGLSNEKLFF. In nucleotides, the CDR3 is TGTGCCAGCAGTGCCCGGGTCGGGTTGTCTAATGAAAAACTGTTTTTT.

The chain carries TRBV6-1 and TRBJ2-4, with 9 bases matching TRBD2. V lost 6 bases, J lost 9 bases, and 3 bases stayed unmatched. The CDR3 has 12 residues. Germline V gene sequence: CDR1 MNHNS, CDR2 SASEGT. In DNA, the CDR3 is TGTGCCAGCAGCGGGACTAGCCGCATTCAGTACTTC. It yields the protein CASSGTSRIQYF.

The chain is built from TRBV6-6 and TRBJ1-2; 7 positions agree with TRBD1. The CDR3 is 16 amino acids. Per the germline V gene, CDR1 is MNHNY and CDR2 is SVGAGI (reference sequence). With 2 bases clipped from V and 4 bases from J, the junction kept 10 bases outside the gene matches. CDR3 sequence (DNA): TGTGCCAGCAGTTACACCCCAGGGACAGCGTCCTATGGCTACACCTTC. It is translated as CASSYTPGTASYGYTF.

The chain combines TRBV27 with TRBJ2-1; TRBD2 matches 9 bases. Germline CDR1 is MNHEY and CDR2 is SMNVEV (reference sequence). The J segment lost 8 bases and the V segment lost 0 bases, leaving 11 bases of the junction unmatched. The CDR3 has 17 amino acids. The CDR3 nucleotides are TGTGCCAGCAGTTTATCGACTCCTAGCGGGATAGTGTATGAGCAGTTCTTC. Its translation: CASSLSTPSGIVYEQFF.

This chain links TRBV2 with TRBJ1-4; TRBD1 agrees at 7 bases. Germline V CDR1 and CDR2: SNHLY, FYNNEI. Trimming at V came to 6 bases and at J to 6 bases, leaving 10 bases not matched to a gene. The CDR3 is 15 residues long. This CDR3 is CASSTYRGGYEKLFF. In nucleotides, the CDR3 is TGTGCCAGCAGCACCTACAGGGGTGGCTATGAAAAACTGTTTTTT.

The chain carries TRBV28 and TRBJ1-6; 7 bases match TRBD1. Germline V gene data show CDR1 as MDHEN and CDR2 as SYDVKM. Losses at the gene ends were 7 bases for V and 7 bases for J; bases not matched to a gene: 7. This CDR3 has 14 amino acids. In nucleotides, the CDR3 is TGTGCCAGCAAATGGGACAGACTAAATTCACCCCTCCACTTT. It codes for CASKWDRLNSPLHF. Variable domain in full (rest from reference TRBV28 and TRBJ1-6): DVKVTQSSRYLVKRTGEKVFLECVQDMDHENMFWYRQDPGLGLRLIYFSYDVKMKEKGDIPEGYSVSREKKERFSLILESASTNQTSMYLCASKWDRLNSPLHFGNGTRLTVT.

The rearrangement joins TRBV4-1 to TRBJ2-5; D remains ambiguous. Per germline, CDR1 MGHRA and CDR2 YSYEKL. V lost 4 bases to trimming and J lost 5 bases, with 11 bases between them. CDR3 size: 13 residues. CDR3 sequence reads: CASSRLVRETQYF. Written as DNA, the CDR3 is TGCGCCAGCAGCCGTCTAGTGAGGGAGACCCAGTACTTC.

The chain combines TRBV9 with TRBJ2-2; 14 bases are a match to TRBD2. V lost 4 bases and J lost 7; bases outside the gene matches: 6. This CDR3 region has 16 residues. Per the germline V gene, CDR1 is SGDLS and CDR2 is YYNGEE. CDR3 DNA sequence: TGTGCCAGCAGCCAGGGACTAGCGGGAGCGGTCGGGGAGCTGTTTTTT. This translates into CASSQGLAGAVGELFF.

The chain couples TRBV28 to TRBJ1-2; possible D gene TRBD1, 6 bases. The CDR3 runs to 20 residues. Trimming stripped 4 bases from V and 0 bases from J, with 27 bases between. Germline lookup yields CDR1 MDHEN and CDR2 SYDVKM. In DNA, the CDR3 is TGTGCCAGCAGTTCACCGACCAACACGCCGAGACAGGCTACTAACTATGGCTACACCTTC. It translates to CASSSPTNTPRQATNYGYTF.

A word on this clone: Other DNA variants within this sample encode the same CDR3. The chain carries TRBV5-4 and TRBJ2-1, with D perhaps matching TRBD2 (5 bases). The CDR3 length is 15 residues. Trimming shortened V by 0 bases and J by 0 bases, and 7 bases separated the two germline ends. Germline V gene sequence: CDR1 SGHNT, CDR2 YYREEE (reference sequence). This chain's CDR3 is CASSLGGPSYNEQFF. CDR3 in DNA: TGTGCCAGCAGCTTGGGCGGGCCCTCCTACAATGAGCAGTTCTTC.

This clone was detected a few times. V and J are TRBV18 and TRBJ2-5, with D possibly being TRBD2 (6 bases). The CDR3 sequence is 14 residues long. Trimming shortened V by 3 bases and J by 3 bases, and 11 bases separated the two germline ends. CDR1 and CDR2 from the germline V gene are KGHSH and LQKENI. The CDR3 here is CASSPSGRKETQYF. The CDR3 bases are TGTGCCAGCTCACCTTCCGGGAGAAAAGAGACCCAGTACTTC.

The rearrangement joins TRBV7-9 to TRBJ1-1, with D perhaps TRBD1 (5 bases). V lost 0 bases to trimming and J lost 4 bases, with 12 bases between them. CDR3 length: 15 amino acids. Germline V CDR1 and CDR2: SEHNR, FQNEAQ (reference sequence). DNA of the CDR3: TGTGCCAGCAGCTTAGCGAAGGGGATCGGCACTGAAGCTTTCTTT. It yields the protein CASSLAKGIGTEAFF.

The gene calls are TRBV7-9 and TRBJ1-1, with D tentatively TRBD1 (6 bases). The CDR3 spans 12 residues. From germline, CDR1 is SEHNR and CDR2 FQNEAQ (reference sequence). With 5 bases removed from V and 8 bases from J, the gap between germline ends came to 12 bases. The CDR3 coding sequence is TGTGCCAGCAGCCCCGGAAGGGGGGAAGCTTTCTTT. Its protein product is CASSPGRGEAFF.

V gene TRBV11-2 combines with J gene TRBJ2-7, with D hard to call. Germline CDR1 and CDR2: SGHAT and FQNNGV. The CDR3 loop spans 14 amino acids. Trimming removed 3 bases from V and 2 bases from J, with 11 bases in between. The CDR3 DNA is TGTGCCAGCAGCTTCTTCGCGAAACCCTACGAGCAGTACTTC. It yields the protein CASSFFAKPYEQYF.